This TCR beta chain came from a study of blood T cells in healthy people across ages. Study findings and constraints: Aged donors had fewer naive CD4+ cells and lower diversity than long-lived donors.

Concerning this clonotype: The antigen remains unidentified.

Deletions cut 4 bases from V and 3 bases from J, with 9 bases between. Looked up from germline, CDR1 is DFQATT and CDR2 is SNEGSKA (reference sequence). CDR3 size: 12 residues. PCR was performed a second time for 7 to 11 cycles using a sample-barcoded 5' primer and a J-beta primer mix. Tags on each cDNA molecule came from a template-switch adaptor with 12 random nucleotides. All samples gave at least 2.5 million CDR3-containing paired-end reads. TCRdb independently ran MiXCR on the 5' RACE reads; one entry per CDR3 protein. The sample consists of around 1,700,000 distinct CDR3 sequences, 28% of them appearing once.

This chain uses TRBV20-1 with TRBJ2-5; D uncertain. Sample: blood. The clonotype comes from a woman aged 25 to 39 in good health. The CDR3 DNA follows: TGCAGTGCTATGAGGCCAGAAGAGACCCAGTACTTC. As protein: CSAMRPEETQYF.